This T cell receptor (beta chain) was observed in a study of Graves' ophthalmopathy and Graves' hyperthyroidism. Findings and limits, study-wide: Prediction of ophthalmopathy progression reached about 71% sensitivity and around 72% specificity.

The sequenced template was RNA, covering the TCR beta CDR3 region. The workflow started with a first-round RT-PCR run with HTBI primers and then moved on to a second-round multiplex PCR. In TCRdb, the multiplex PCR reads were re-called with MiXCR into one record per CDR3 protein. The profile shows around 1.1 million distinct CDR3 sequences, about 35% of them singletons. On this clonotype itself: What it binds is unknown.

The CDR3 extends over 15 amino acids. Germline loops: CDR1 SNHLY, CDR2 FYNNEI. V dropped 5 bases and J dropped 4 bases, with 17 bases sitting between them. The source material was peripheral blood or thyroid tissue (not recorded which). This clonotype originated in an adult man with Graves' hyperthyroidism. This chain links TRBV2 with TRBJ1-2; weak D call: TRBD1 (6 bases). The CDR3 DNA reads TGTGCCAGCAGTCAACAGGGAGCTGGGGCCTATGGCTACACCTTC. Its protein product is CASSQQGAGAYGYTF. The full variable domain, with the rest looked up from reference TRBV2 and TRBJ1-2, is EPEVTQTPSHQVTQMGQEVILRCVPISNHLYFYWYRQILGQKVEFLVSFYNNEISEKSEIFDDQFSVERPDGSNFTLKIRSTKLEDSAMYFCASSQQGAGAYGYTFGSGTRLTVV.